The entry below describes one T cell receptor beta chain. Its antigen remains unidentified. No base quality information exists; no much larger clone differs at one position. The source of the sample is a study of blood T cell repertoires in COVID-19 (dated by TCRdb to the early 2020s). With respect to the entire study: Samples covering the acute and convalescent phases of COVID-19 were provided by collaborators in the United States, Italy and Spain. The material from the prospective study consisted of cDNA or gDNA derived from T cells, B-cell-depleted T cells, or PBMCs. Deeply sampled blood TCRbeta repertoires from subjects exposed to, actively infected with, or recovered from COVID-19 were included in the dataset. The repertoires were made available in a free public database intended to serve as a resource for research on the immune response to SARS-CoV-2. The samples were drawn from two sources: the first 160 participants of the ongoing ImmuneRACE study, and fewer than 1,500 subjects contributed by 6 global collaborators. Nearly every sample came with metadata listing a de-identified subject ID, COVID-19 status, age in years and sex. HLA class I and class II types, where available, came from metadata supplied by the sample provider rather than from assay-based typing.

Collaborating institutions collected whole blood in K2EDTA tubes following their own protocols. For TCRbeta analysis, collaborator samples were shipped as frozen whole blood, as isolated PBMCs, or as DNA extracted from either sample type. TCRbeta CDR3 regions were amplified from genomic DNA by means of the immunoSEQ Assay, a bias-controlled multiplex PCR. Regarding the original processing steps: Within the assay, amplification of reference gene primers was used to estimate how many nucleated cells each sample contained. To quantify the absolute abundance of each unique TCRbeta CDR3 rearrangement, sequence reads were collapsed and filtered. For each sample, productive Simpson clonality was calculated by taking the square root of Simpson's diversity index across productive rearrangements. TCRdb carries this immuneACCESS record with in-frame sequences only. Its versions omit some clonotypes, under half of them owing to an unresolved V gene in the studies checked, with the rest unexplained. V and J calls plus clone size are reproduced from that table; the DNA served to infer D and trimming. This sample gives fewer than 45,000 clones in total; approximately 86% of them show up just once. About an eighth of the sample is in the top ten clones.

Here is what the overall study found, with its caveats: The amount of clinical and demographic metadata varied by source and participant and was provided uncurated.

Sequences were obtained from peripheral blood. This receptor was obtained from a human donor in a cohort sampled during active COVID-19.

The CDR3 protein: CAIGTGTGRNSPLHF. The bases read TGTGCCATCGGTACCGGGACAGGGAGAAATTCACCCCTCCACTTT. The V and J segments used are TRBV10-3 and TRBJ1-6, with TRBD1 identical over 9 junction bases. The CDR3 runs 15 amino acids, cysteine and phenylalanine included. Only CDR3 DNA remains: 45 bases, in frame from the first base. Trimming leaves V shorter by 8 bases and J shorter by 7 bases, with the junction holding 9 bases beyond the gene matches. In the germline V gene, CDR1 corresponds to ENHRY and CDR2 to SYGVKD.